This T cell receptor beta chain stems from a study of T-cell memory formation after mild COVID-19. Study overall: Clustering of TCRs was largely donor specific. Study-level results: Contracting clones, day 15 to 85, had balanced CD4/CD8, and later expanders favored CD4+. That cross-reactive memory joined was suggested by some responding clones appearing in pre-infection memory. Researchers report contracting CD4+ clones mostly in CM and EM, with CD8+ clones in EMRA.

TCRdb re-called the 5' RACE reads through MiXCR, storing one row per CDR3 protein. The table lists around 320,000 distinct CDR3 sequences, roughly 13% of them singletons. V shed 4 bases, J shed 1 base, and the junction held 6 bases outside the gene matches. CDR3 length: 15 amino acids. Per the germline V gene, CDR1 is SGHRS and CDR2 is YFSETQ. This clonotype appeared a few times. No antigen is known for it. This chain joins TRBV5-1 and TRBJ2-7; 9 positions agree with TRBD2. The sequenced sample was PBMCs or a T cell subset sorted from them (not recorded which). This TCR was sampled from a man younger than 35 who had mild COVID-19 (a few samples of this study predate the infection). Cell type and time point are not known. The CDR3 nucleotides read TGCGCCAGCAGCCAAGCGGGGGGTTCGTCCTACGAGCAGTACTTC. This codes for CASSQAGGSSYEQYF.